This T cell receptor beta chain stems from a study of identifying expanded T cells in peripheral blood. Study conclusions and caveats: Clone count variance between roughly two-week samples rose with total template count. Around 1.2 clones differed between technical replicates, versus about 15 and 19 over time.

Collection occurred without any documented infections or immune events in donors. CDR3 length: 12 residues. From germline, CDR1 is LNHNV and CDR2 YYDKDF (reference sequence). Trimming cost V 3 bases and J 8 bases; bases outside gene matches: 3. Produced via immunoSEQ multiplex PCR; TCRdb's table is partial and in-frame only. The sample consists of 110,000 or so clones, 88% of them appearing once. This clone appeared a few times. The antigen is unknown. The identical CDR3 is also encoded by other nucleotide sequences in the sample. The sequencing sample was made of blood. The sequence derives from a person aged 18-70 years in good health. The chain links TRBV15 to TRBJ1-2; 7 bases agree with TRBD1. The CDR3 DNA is TGTGCCACCAGCAGCGACAGGGACGGCTACACCTTC. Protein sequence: CATSSDRDGYTF.